The 30 T cell receptor beta chains in this list originate from one sample, sequenced in a study of multiple sclerosis patients with progressive multifocal leukoencephalopathy. Time point: 12 to 13 months of natalizumab therapy. Generated by immunoSEQ multiplex PCR, the TCRdb table keeps only in-frame clones and is missing some. The table records under 30,000 clones, around 87% of them present only once. The specimen comprised PBMCs, sampled from a patient treated with natalizumab. These receptors originate from a human donor with multiple sclerosis.

V is TRBV4-1 and J is TRBJ2-2; a possible D gene is TRBD2 (5 bases). Looked up from germline, CDR1 is MGHRA and CDR2 is YSYEKL. This CDR3 is built from 20 residues. Trimming left V 4 bases short and J 2 bases short, with 26 bases between. CDR3 protein: CASSPAPFLGSVSNTGELFF. CDR3 coding DNA: TGCGCCAGCAGCCCCGCCCCATTTTTGGGGAGTGTAAGTAACACCGGGGAGCTGTTTTTT.

The gene calls are TRBV7-3 and TRBJ1-1; D unclear. The CDR3 runs to 10 residues. The V end lost 4 bases, the J end lost 11 bases, and 8 bases lay between the germline ends. Germline values: CDR1 SGHTA, CDR2 FQGTGA. The CDR3 loop is CASSSNRAFF. The CDR3 nucleotides read TGTGCCAGCAGCTCTAACCGGGCTTTCTTT.

This clone was seen once. V usage is TRBV28 and J usage is TRBJ2-3; D gene uncertain. The CDR3 is 13 residues long. In germline, CDR1 is MDHEN, CDR2 SYDVKM. Trimming shortened V by 6 bases and J by 1 base, and 8 bases separated the two germline ends. The CDR3 here is CASRKQGTDTQYF. The CDR3 DNA is TGTGCCAGCAGGAAACAAGGCACAGATACGCAGTATTTT. The variable domain in full, completed from reference TRBV28 and TRBJ2-3, reads DVKVTQSSRYLVKRTGEKVFLECVQDMDHENMFWYRQDPGLGLRLIYFSYDVKMKEKGDIPEGYSVSREKKERFSLILESASTNQTSMYLCASRKQGTDTQYFGPGTRLTVL.

This chain joins TRBV7-2 and TRBJ2-4, with D possibly matching TRBD2 (6 bases). This CDR3 is built from 19 residues. The V end lost 6 bases, the J end lost 0 bases, and 24 bases lay between the germline ends. CDR1 and CDR2 from the germline V gene are SGHTA and FQGNSA. CDR3 sequence (DNA): TGTGCCAGCAGTGTCACGGGCGGAGGAGGGACTCTAGCCAAAAACATTCAGTACTTC. Residues: CASSVTGGGGTLAKNIQYF.

The rearrangement uses TRBV5-4 and TRBJ1-2, with D possibly being TRBD1 (6 bases). This CDR3 is built from 14 residues. Trimming took 4 bases from V and 3 from J, leaving 13 bases between them. Germline V lookup: CDR1 SGHNT, CDR2 YYREEE (reference sequence). CDR3 residues: CASSQGWGDYGYTF. The CDR3 nucleotides read TGTGCCAGCAGCCAGGGGTGGGGTGACTATGGCTACACCTTC.

The V and J genes are TRBV5-1 and TRBJ1-3, with TRBD1 matching over 8 bases. The CDR3 consists of 16 residues. The V and J ends lost 4 bases and 4 bases, in that order; junction bases with no gene match: 10. CDR1 is SGHRS, CDR2 YFSETQ, per germline. In DNA, the CDR3 is TGCGCCAGCAGCACAGGACAGGGTGAGAGCGGAAACACCATATATTTT. Protein: CASSTGQGESGNTIYF.

J is TRBJ2-2 and V is TRBV11-1; perhaps TRBD1 as D (5 bases). CDR1 is SGHAT and CDR2 is FQDESV in the germline V gene (reference sequence). This CDR3 comprises 15 residues. V shed 1 base and J shed 3 bases, with 9 bases lying between them. The CDR3 spells CASSLEGSDTGELFF. CDR3 DNA sequence: TGTGCCAGCAGCTTAGAGGGGTCCGACACCGGGGAGCTGTTTTTT.

CDR3 sequence reads: CASSLVPGYTGELFF. The CDR3 nucleotides are TGTGCCAGCAGTCTCGTACCAGGGTACACCGGGGAGCTGTTTTTT. This chain uses TRBV6-1 with TRBJ2-2; tentative D call: TRBD1 (5 bases). Germline V gives CDR1 MNHNS, CDR2 SASEGT. The V gene lost 5 bases and the J gene lost 3 bases, with 13 bases spanning the gap. The CDR3 is 15 amino acids.

The rearrangement joins TRBV6-1 to TRBJ2-3; D perhaps matches TRBD2 (6 bases). Germline V gives CDR1 MNHNS, CDR2 SASEGT. V shed 5 bases and J shed 1 base, with 13 bases lying between them. This CDR3 has 15 amino acids. In DNA form, the CDR3 reads TGTGCCAGCAGTCTCGGGACTCTCCGCACAGATACGCAGTATTTT. Protein product: CASSLGTLRTDTQYF.

The chain has TRBV28 and TRBJ2-5; tentatively, D is TRBD1 (7 bases). The CDR3 is made up of 14 amino acids. Trimming took 5 bases from V and 4 from J, leaving 14 bases between them. Germline V lookup: CDR1 MDHEN, CDR2 SYDVKM. The chain's CDR3 is CASSPSGGIETQYF. The CDR3 DNA sequence: TGTGCCAGCAGTCCCTCAGGGGGGATAGAGACCCAGTACTTC.

CDR3 region: CASSTEPGGAYEQYF. The CDR3 DNA reads TGTGCCAGCAGCACTGAACCAGGGGGCGCCTACGAGCAGTACTTC. The chain is built from TRBV9 and TRBJ2-7, with 8 bases fitting TRBD1. With 4 bases clipped from V and 2 bases from J, the junction kept 8 bases outside the gene matches. From germline, CDR1 is SGDLS and CDR2 YYNGEE. The CDR3 is 15 amino acids.

V gene TRBV27 combines with J gene TRBJ2-3, with D unresolved. Trimming removed 6 bases from V and 1 base from J, with 20 bases in between. The CDR3 consists of 17 residues. The germline gives CDR1 MNHEY, CDR2 SMNVEV (reference sequence). CDR3 residues: CASSLLKPPERTDTQYF. The CDR3 DNA reads as TGTGCCAGCAGCCTCCTTAAACCCCCAGAACGCACAGATACGCAGTATTTT.

The chain links TRBV11-3 to TRBJ2-3, with a weak D call TRBD2 (6 bases). Germline V gives CDR1 SGHNT, CDR2 YENEEA. V was shortened by 1 base and J by 11 bases, with 19 bases between the two germline ends. The CDR3 consists of 15 residues. CDR3 protein: CASSLGGTGDELQYF. The CDR3 DNA reads TGTGCCAGCAGCTTAGGGGGGACTGGAGATGAGCTGCAGTATTTT.

The chain is built from TRBV7-3 and TRBJ2-3; 13 bases line up with TRBD2. Germline CDR1 is SGHTA and CDR2 is FQGTGA. With V trimmed by 5 bases and J by 4 bases, 9 bases remained unmatched. The CDR3 totals 17 residues. In DNA, the CDR3 is TGTGCCAGCAGCCCGCAGGGGACTAGCGGGGCGGCAGATACGCAGTATTTT. Its protein is CASSPQGTSGAADTQYF.

The V gene is TRBV7-2, the J gene TRBJ2-2; D tentatively fits TRBD1 or TRBD2 (5 bases each). Germline CDR1 and CDR2: SGHTA and FQGNSA. The V gene lost 0 bases and the J gene lost 6 bases, with 5 bases spanning the gap. This CDR3 is built from 13 residues. CDR3 DNA sequence: TGTGCCAGCAGCTTAGCGGGGGCCGGGGAGCTGTTTTTT. Translating gives CASSLAGAGELFF.

CDR3 protein: CASSQGTGRIGEQYF. In nucleotides, the CDR3 is TGTGCCAGCAGCCAAGGGACCGGGAGGATTGGTGAGCAGTACTTC. The chain recombines TRBV14 with TRBJ2-7; 7 nucleotides match TRBD2. The CDR3 runs 15 residues. The trim removed 1 base at V and 7 bases at J, leaving 10 bases unmatched. CDR1 is SGHDN and CDR2 is FVKESK in the germline V gene.

This chain connects TRBV2 to TRBJ1-5; 7 nucleotides agree with TRBD1. CDR1 is SNHLY and CDR2 is FYNNEI in the germline V gene. J lost 5 bases, V lost 6 bases, and 4 bases had no gene match. This CDR3 region has 13 residues. The CDR3 region has the DNA TGTGCCAGCAGATTAGACAGGGATCAGCCCCAGCATTTT. This translates into CASRLDRDQPQHF.

This chain connects TRBV7-2 to TRBJ1-4; TRBD1 aligns across 8 bases. CDR3 size: 16 residues. The V gene end was trimmed by 1 base and the J gene end by 7 bases; junction bases not matched to a gene: 8. Germline CDR1 reads SGHTA; CDR2 reads FQGNSA. The CDR3 region has the DNA TGTGCCAGCAGCTTAGACCACAGGGGGTCTGGTGAAAAACTGTTTTTT. It codes for CASSLDHRGSGEKLFF.

This chain joins TRBV6-1 and TRBJ2-7; TRBD1 agrees at 9 bases. Germline CDR1 MNHNS, CDR2 SASEGT. The V segment lost 1 base and the J segment 7 bases; nucleotides outside the gene matches: 11. The CDR3 sequence is 16 residues long. This CDR3 reads CASSEVPGQGSGEQYF. For the CDR3, the DNA is TGTGCCAGCAGTGAAGTTCCGGGACAGGGATCTGGGGAGCAGTACTTC.

The CDR3 sequence: CAISESSGGNTDTQYF. Here the CDR3 DNA reads TGTGCCATCAGTGAGTCCAGCGGGGGGAACACAGATACGCAGTATTTT. The V and J genes are TRBV10-3 and TRBJ2-3; 9 positions agree with TRBD2. Trimming cost V 0 bases and J 2 bases; bases outside gene matches: 3. The germline gives CDR1 ENHRY, CDR2 SYGVKD. The CDR3 has 16 residues.

V usage is TRBV9 and J usage is TRBJ2-2, with a possible D match to TRBD2 (6 bases). Germline V gives CDR1 SGDLS, CDR2 YYNGEE. This CDR3 spans 16 amino acids. Trimming removed 0 bases at V and 0 bases at J, with 9 bases between. This CDR3 is CASSVGERANTGELFF. The CDR3 nucleotides read TGTGCCAGCAGCGTAGGTGAGCGGGCGAACACCGGGGAGCTGTTTTTT.

The V and J genes are TRBV10-3 and TRBJ2-1, with TRBD2 matching over 9 bases. V was clipped by 5 bases and J by 4 bases; unmatched bases: 6. This CDR3 has 15 amino acids. Germline V CDR1 and CDR2: ENHRY, SYGVKD. The CDR3 loop is CAISYSGGSYNEQFF. For the CDR3, the DNA is TGTGCCATCAGTTATAGCGGGGGTAGTTACAATGAGCAGTTCTTC.

The chain links TRBV6-5 to TRBJ2-2, with 7 positions matching TRBD2. V shed 7 bases, J shed 7 bases, and the junction held 0 bases outside the gene matches. Germline V gene sequence: CDR1 MNHEY, CDR2 SVGAGI. The CDR3 is made up of 11 amino acids. The CDR3 nucleotides read TGTGCCAGCACTAGCGGCGGGGAGCTGTTTTTT. This translates into CASTSGGELFF.

This chain uses TRBV6-5 with TRBJ1-5, with 10 nucleotides matching TRBD1. Germline loops: CDR1 MNHEY, CDR2 SVGAGI. The CDR3 covers 15 residues. After removal of 5 bases from V and 6 bases from J, the junction contained 7 bases not matched to a gene. The CDR3 DNA reads TGTGCCAGCAGTAGGGGACAGGGGAGTCGTCAGCCCCAGCATTTT. The encoded protein is CASSRGQGSRQPQHF.

J is TRBJ1-2 and V is TRBV6-1; D possibly corresponds to TRBD1 (5 bases). V was shortened by 7 bases and J by 0 bases, with 15 bases between the two germline ends. The CDR3 runs to 15 residues. From germline, CDR1 is MNHNS and CDR2 SASEGT. The chain's CDR3 is CASTQRGRSNYGYTF. CDR3 DNA: TGTGCCAGCACCCAGCGGGGCCGATCTAACTATGGCTACACCTTC.

The V gene is TRBV4-1, the J gene TRBJ1-4; TRBD1 matches 7 bases. Looked up from germline, CDR1 is MGHRA and CDR2 is YSYEKL. V trimming: 1 base; J trimming: 4 bases; junction bases outside the gene matches: 3. This CDR3 is built from 15 residues. CDR3 amino acids: CASSQVRGNNEKLFF. The CDR3 DNA reads TGCGCCAGCAGCCAAGTCAGGGGGAATAATGAAAAACTGTTTTTT.

V gene TRBV7-9 combines with J gene TRBJ2-3; 9 bases agree with TRBD2. The V segment lost 5 bases and the J segment 5 bases; nucleotides outside the gene matches: 11. The CDR3 is 16 residues long. Germline lookup yields CDR1 SEHNR and CDR2 FQNEAQ (reference sequence). Here the CDR3 DNA reads TGTGCCAGCAGCCCCTTGGCGGGGGGGACTAAAGATACGCAGTATTTT. Translated: CASSPLAGGTKDTQYF.

The chain employs TRBV6-1 and TRBJ2-1, with 13 bases fitting TRBD2. Germline V gene sequence: CDR1 MNHNS, CDR2 SASEGT. The CDR3 consists of 16 residues. V lost 3 bases to trimming and J lost 4 bases; unmatched junction nucleotides: 3. CDR3 sequence: CASSDGTSGVYNEQFF. The DNA of the CDR3 is TGTGCCAGCAGTGACGGGACTAGCGGGGTTTACAATGAGCAGTTCTTC.

The chain is built from TRBV9 and TRBJ2-2; 11 positions agree with TRBD2. V was pared by 0 bases and J by 6 bases, with 4 bases of the junction left unmatched. Germline lookup yields CDR1 SGDLS and CDR2 YYNGEE. The CDR3 extends over 16 amino acids. The CDR3 nucleotides are TGTGCCAGCAGCGTAGTTTCTAGCGGGGGGTCCGGGGAGCTGTTTTTT. Encoded protein: CASSVVSSGGSGELFF. Complete variable domain (other parts from reference TRBV9 and TRBJ2-2): DSGVTQTPKHLITATGQRVTLRCSPRSGDLSVYWYQQSLDQGLQFLIQYYNGEERAKGNILERFSAQQFPDLHSELNLSSLELGDSALYFCASSVVSSGGSGELFFGEGSRLTVL.

CDR3: CASSLGQGHLYEQYF. The DNA for the CDR3 is TGTGCCAGCAGCCTCGGACAGGGCCACCTCTACGAGCAGTACTTC. The rearrangement links TRBV6-5 to TRBJ2-7, with TRBD1 matching 8 bases. V dropped 6 bases and J dropped 3; count of bases not matched to a gene: 10. CDR1 MNHEY and CDR2 SVGAGI come from the germline V gene. The CDR3 is made up of 15 amino acids.